Below, 8 T cell receptor beta chains from the same sample are listed, as sequenced in a study of blood T cell repertoires in COVID-19. Assay: immunoSEQ multiplex PCR; the TCRdb copy retains only in-frame clones and omits some. Among a few hundred thousand clones listed, approximately 84% were seen once. Source material: peripheral blood. The receptor source for this set is a woman aged 60 to 75 with acute or convalescent COVID-19.

The rearrangement links TRBV19 to TRBJ1-1, with D tentatively TRBD1 (6 bases). The V gene lost 4 bases and the J gene lost 6 bases, with 15 bases spanning the gap. The CDR3 spans 14 residues. Germline loops: CDR1 LNHDA, CDR2 SQIVND (reference sequence). The CDR3 region is CASSKNRAQSEAFF. The CDR3 DNA sequence: TGTGCCAGTAGTAAAAACAGGGCCCAGTCTGAAGCTTTCTTT.

The chain uses TRBV28 and TRBJ1-2; 9 nucleotides align to TRBD1. The V and J ends lost 4 bases and 4 bases, in that order; junction bases with no gene match: 7. CDR3 size: 15 residues. Germline CDR1 is MDHEN and CDR2 is SYDVKM. CDR3 amino acids: CASSSGTGMIYGYTF. The DNA of the CDR3 is TGTGCCAGCAGTTCCGGGACAGGGATGATCTATGGCTACACCTTC.

This sequence joins TRBV11-1 and TRBJ1-1; D might be TRBD1 (5 bases). The V end was cut by 6 bases, the J end by 0 bases, with 17 bases between. Germline V gives CDR1 SGHAT, CDR2 FQDESV (reference sequence). The CDR3 has 16 residues. The CDR3 here is CASSPQGMGMNTEAFF. The CDR3 region has the DNA TGTGCCAGCAGTCCCCAGGGAATGGGGATGAACACTGAAGCTTTCTTT.

This clone was detected once. The genes are TRBV5-4 and TRBJ2-2, with 7 bases fitting TRBD1. With V trimmed by 7 bases and J by 4 bases, 7 bases remained unmatched. Per the germline V gene, CDR1 is SGHNT and CDR2 is YYREEE (reference sequence). The CDR3 spans 14 residues. Here the CDR3 reads CASCRQGITGELFF. DNA of the CDR3: TGTGCCAGCTGTCGACAGGGAATCACCGGGGAGCTGTTTTTT. Full variable domain (missing parts from reference TRBV5-4 and TRBJ2-2): ETGVTQSPTHLIKTRGQQVTLRCSSQSGHNTVSWYQQALGQGPQFIFQYYREEENGRGNFPPRFSGLQFPNYSSELNVNALELDDSALYLCASCRQGITGELFFGEGSRLTVL.

This chain links TRBV2 with TRBJ2-1; 9 bases map to TRBD1. V lost 8 bases, J lost 2 bases, and 7 bases stayed unmatched. Germline V gene lookup returns CDR1 SNHLY and CDR2 FYNNEI. The CDR3 has 15 amino acids. The CDR3 region is CASGRGQGTYNEQFF. As DNA, the CDR3 is TGTGCCAGCGGAAGAGGACAGGGGACCTACAATGAGCAGTTCTTC.

The chain carries TRBV7-8 and TRBJ2-1; no clear D. The CDR3 is made up of 17 amino acids. The ends were cut back, 0 bases at V and 12 bases at J, with 24 bases in the middle. In germline, CDR1 is SGHVS, CDR2 FQNEAQ. CDR3 nucleotide sequence: TGTGCCAGCAGCTTAGCGGAGAACCCGGGTCCCTACGCTCTGCAGTTCTTC. Its protein is CASSLAENPGPYALQFF.

This clone was seen a handful of times. The chain links TRBV11-3 to TRBJ1-3; maybe TRBD1 (6 bases). The germline V gene encodes CDR1 SGHNT and CDR2 YENEEA. This CDR3 is 16 amino acids long. V was shortened by 5 bases and J by 0 bases, with 14 bases between the two germline ends. Here the CDR3 DNA reads TGTGCCAGCAGCATGACAGGTCCCGACTCTGGAAACACCATATATTTT. Translated: CASSMTGPDSGNTIYF.

The CDR3 reads CASPPEPGRGYTEAFF. The CDR3 DNA is TGTGCCAGCCCACCAGAGCCGGGGAGGGGTTACACTGAAGCTTTCTTT. The rearrangement joins TRBV19 to TRBJ1-1; maybe TRBD1 (5 bases). The V end lost 9 bases, the J end lost 3 bases, and 23 bases lay between the germline ends. Germline values: CDR1 LNHDA, CDR2 SQIVND (reference sequence). CDR3 length: 16 amino acids.